The 14 T cell receptor beta chains given below trace back to one sample, sequenced in a study of cytomegalovirus exposure and HLA in healthy donors (dated by TCRdb to the late 2010s). Library preparation was by the immunoSEQ multiplex PCR assay. A mixture of 60 forward primers for TCR Vbeta segments and 13 reverse primers for TCR Jbeta segments was used in the multiplex PCR. In TCRdb, the immuneACCESS table is reduced to in-frame sequences with V and J assigned. These tables do not hold every clone; where another copy was compared, an unresolved V gene accounts for under half, and the others remain unexplained. The sample includes about 140,000 clones, with roughly 80% observed a single time. The biggest ten clones account for around 14% of the sample. The sample was PBMCs. The receptors here all came from a woman aged 40 to 49 in good health and CMV-seronegative.

CDR3 bases: TGTGCCAGCAGCTTGTACGCCGGGACAGGAAACACCGGGGAGCTGTTTTTT. It specifies CASSLYAGTGNTGELFF. This chain connects TRBV5-5 to TRBJ2-2; the match to TRBD1 covers 8 bases. V shed 1 base, J shed 2 bases, and the junction held 7 bases outside the gene matches. This CDR3 is 17 amino acids long. From germline, CDR1 is SGHKS and CDR2 YYEKEE (reference sequence).

This clone was seen more than once but under ten times. The J gene is TRBJ2-1, the V gene TRBV2; 8 nucleotides align to TRBD1. This CDR3 region has 20 residues. J was trimmed by 3 bases and V by 6 bases; bases with no gene match: 22. Germline assignment: CDR1 SNHLY and CDR2 FYNNEI. The CDR3 here is CASRPRQGTTSHPLYNEQFF. CDR3 DNA: TGTGCCAGCAGGCCCAGACAGGGGACCACTTCCCACCCCCTCTACAATGAGCAGTTCTTC.

The rearrangement uses TRBV18 and TRBJ2-3; TRBD2 aligns across 9 bases. J lost 6 bases, V lost 4 bases, and 8 bases had no gene match. The CDR3 totals 15 residues. Germline V CDR1 and CDR2: KGHSH, LQKENI. As DNA, the CDR3 is TGTGCCAGCTCACTGCTAGCGGGAATCTCGGATACGCAGTATTTT. The encoded protein is CASSLLAGISDTQYF.

V and J are TRBV2 and TRBJ2-1, with 10 nucleotides matching TRBD2. The germline V gene has CDR1 SNHLY and CDR2 FYNNEI. The CDR3 is 15 residues long. J was trimmed by 6 bases and V by 5 bases; bases with no gene match: 7. The CDR3 region has the DNA TGTGCCAGCAGTAAGGGGACTAGCGAGTTCAATGAGCAGTTCTTC. It yields the protein CASSKGTSEFNEQFF.

The chain has TRBV18 and TRBJ1-1, with a tentative D call TRBD1 (6 bases). Germline V gives CDR1 KGHSH, CDR2 LQKENI. CDR3 length equals 14 residues. V gave up 4 bases and J gave up 1 base, with 10 bases separating them. The CDR3 spells CASSLGQWNTEAFF. As DNA, the CDR3 is TGTGCCAGCTCACTAGGACAGTGGAACACTGAAGCTTTCTTT.

The gene calls are TRBV4-1 and TRBJ2-7, with D possibly matching TRBD2 (5 bases). Trimming removed 0 bases from V and 5 bases from J, with 20 bases in between. The CDR3 loop spans 17 amino acids. Germline CDR1 is MGHRA and CDR2 is YSYEKL. The CDR3 is CASSQERVGPRADEQYF. The CDR3 DNA reads TGCGCCAGCAGCCAAGAGAGGGTGGGTCCTCGGGCGGACGAGCAGTACTTC.

V and J are TRBV10-1 and TRBJ2-3; no clear D. Germline V gene data show CDR1 as WNHNN and CDR2 as SYGVQD (reference sequence). This CDR3 region has 17 residues. Trimming removed 0 bases at V and 5 bases at J, with 18 bases between. For the CDR3, the DNA is TGCGCCAGCAGTGAGTCTACGCGGCCCTTTGAGTTAGATACGCAGTATTTT. Encoded protein: CASSESTRPFELDTQYF.

This clone was seen only once. V is TRBV7-2 and J is TRBJ1-3; TRBD1 is a possible D gene (5 bases). The CDR3 extends over 14 amino acids. V lost 1 base and J lost 4, with 8 bases in between. Germline values: CDR1 SGHTA, CDR2 FQGNSA. DNA for the CDR3: TGTGCCAGCAGCTTAGGACAGTCCGGAAACACCATATATTTT. This translates into CASSLGQSGNTIYF.

The rearrangement joins TRBV7-9 to TRBJ1-2; D is perhaps TRBD1 (5 bases). Trimming pared 2 bases from V and 2 bases from J, leaving 9 bases between. In germline, CDR1 is SEHNR, CDR2 FQNEAQ (reference sequence). CDR3 length: 14 residues. In DNA form, the CDR3 reads TGTGCCAGCAGCTTACAGGGTCCCAACTATGGCTACACCTTC. As protein: CASSLQGPNYGYTF.

The chain combines TRBV5-1 with TRBJ1-1; D call uncertain. CDR1 and CDR2 from the germline V gene are SGHRS and YFSETQ. The CDR3 is 14 residues long. Trimming took off 1 base at V and 4 bases at J, with 11 bases between the two ends. CDR3 protein: CASSLTQVSTEAFF. The DNA for the CDR3 is TGCGCCAGCAGCTTGACCCAGGTCAGCACTGAAGCTTTCTTT.

The rearrangement joins TRBV5-3 to TRBJ1-5; TRBD1 might be the D (6 bases). TRBV5-3 is annotated as an ORF whose role is uncertain. V was shortened by 0 bases and J by 0 bases, with 10 bases between the two germline ends. This CDR3 is built from 16 residues. The CDR3 nucleotides are TGTGCCAGAAGCTTGGACAGGGTGGATAGCAATCAGCCCCAGCATTTT. Translating gives CARSLDRVDSNQPQHF.

Here the CDR3 DNA reads TGTGCCAGCAGGGCGGACAGGGGTACTGAAGCTTTCTTT. Translating gives CASRADRGTEAFF. The chain couples TRBV2 to TRBJ1-1, with 9 bases that match TRBD1. V shed 6 bases, J shed 5 bases, and the junction held 4 bases outside the gene matches. This CDR3 is built from 13 residues. Germline CDR1 and CDR2: SNHLY and FYNNEI.

The V call is TRBV19, the J call TRBJ1-5; D gene unclear. V lost 1 base to trimming and J lost 3 bases, with 10 bases between them. The CDR3 consists of 15 residues. Germline assignment: CDR1 LNHDA and CDR2 SQIVND (reference sequence). The CDR3 loop reads CASSIGDLINQPQHF. CDR3 nucleotide sequence: TGTGCCAGTAGTATAGGAGACTTAATCAATCAGCCCCAGCATTTT.

The CDR3 here is CASSFDRLNSPLHF. CDR3 bases: TGTGCCAGCAGCTTCGACAGATTAAATTCACCCCTCCACTTT. The chain uses TRBV7-8 and TRBJ1-6, with D perhaps matching TRBD1 (5 bases). The CDR3 has 14 residues. The germline V gene has CDR1 SGHVS and CDR2 FQNEAQ. With 3 bases removed from V and 7 bases from J, the gap between germline ends came to 10 bases.